In its sample, the clone carrying this TCR beta chain was seen a few times. Its antigen is unidentified. This specimen comes from a study of beta chain features in type 1 diabetes. The wider study: There were around 110 million sorted cells examined across all samples. Findings and caveats of the study: Patients with Type 1 diabetes showed moderately but significantly shorter TCRB CDR3s in all four CD4+ subsets. Researchers caution that PCR might favor shorter templates, equally among patients and controls.

Each donor gave one heparinised blood draw averaging roughly 100 mL. The authors reverse transcribed all of the isolated RNA, so sequencing captured expressed TCRB transcripts. Sequenced by immunoSEQ multiplex PCR; TCRdb stores in-frame clones only, minus some. The table has roughly 340,000 clones, roughly an eighth seen once. Sequencing was performed on naive CD4+ T cells from blood. The sequence was obtained from a young woman with type 1 diabetes.

This CDR3 reads CATTSGSYNEQFF. For the CDR3, the DNA is TGTGCCACGACTAGCGGATCCTACAATGAGCAGTTCTTC. The chain couples TRBV5-4 to TRBJ2-1; 9 positions match TRBD2. V gave up 9 bases and J gave up 1 base; unmatched junction bases: 2. This CDR3 spans 13 amino acids. Germline CDR1 and CDR2: SGHNT and YYREEE (reference sequence).